The 16 T cell receptor beta chains below come from one sample, sequenced in a study of shared clonotypes between healthy human individuals. Libraries were prepared by immunoSEQ multiplex PCR; TCRdb keeps only in-frame clonotypes and omits some of them. The data hold millions of clones, with approximately 93% observed a single time. The sequenced sample was naive CD4+ T cells from PBMCs. Sample subset: CD45RA+ positively selected. Receptors were obtained from a man between 18 and 35 years old in good health. Some clones in this sample may be carry-over from other donors' samples.

To note about this clone: This sample also contains other DNA sequences that code for the same CDR3. The chain couples TRBV5-4 to TRBJ2-3; tentatively, D is TRBD1 (5 bases). V lost 3 bases and J 3 bases, leaving 8 bases between the germline ends. CDR1 and CDR2 (germline): SGHNT, YYREEE (reference sequence). This CDR3 has 13 amino acids. The CDR3 loop is CASSSTGTDTQYF. In nucleotides, the CDR3 is TGTGCCAGCAGCTCCACAGGAACAGATACGCAGTATTTT. The full variable domain, rest sourced from reference TRBV5-4 and TRBJ2-3, is ETGVTQSPTHLIKTRGQQVTLRCSSQSGHNTVSWYQQALGQGPQFIFQYYREEENGRGNFPPRFSGLQFPNYSSELNVNALELDDSALYLCASSSTGTDTQYFGPGTRLTVL.

The rearrangement uses TRBV19 and TRBJ2-2, with D possibly being TRBD2 (5 bases). The CDR3 is 15 amino acids. Germline CDR1 LNHDA, CDR2 SQIVND (reference sequence). Trimming stripped 1 base from V and 6 bases from J, with 12 bases between. CDR3: CASSIVATRPGELFF. In DNA form, the CDR3 reads TGTGCCAGTAGTATAGTAGCAACTAGACCCGGGGAGCTGTTTTTT.

The chain uses TRBV7-9 and TRBJ2-5, with D perhaps assigned TRBD1 or TRBD2 (5 bases each). Germline loops: CDR1 SEHNR, CDR2 FQNEAQ (reference sequence). The CDR3 length is 14 residues. V lost 4 bases, J lost 5 bases, and 14 bases lay in between. CDR3 sequence: CASSSPGGRETQYF. The DNA for the CDR3 is TGTGCCAGCAGCTCCCCTGGGGGTCGGGAGACCCAGTACTTC.

The J gene is TRBJ2-1, the V gene TRBV7-9; 7 bases are shared with TRBD1. J gave up 3 bases and V 7 bases, and 9 bases lay outside the gene matches. In germline, CDR1 is SEHNR, CDR2 FQNEAQ (reference sequence). This CDR3 region has 15 residues. This chain's CDR3 is CASNSGTDDYNEQFF. As DNA, the CDR3 is TGTGCCAGCAACTCCGGGACAGACGACTACAATGAGCAGTTCTTC.

The chain couples TRBV4-1 to TRBJ1-5; tentative D call: TRBD1 (5 bases). Germline CDR1 MGHRA, CDR2 YSYEKL. The CDR3 loop spans 16 amino acids. Trimming took off 4 bases at V and 3 bases at J, with 16 bases between the two ends. DNA for the CDR3: TGCGCCAGCAGCCCAAAGCCGGGACCGCTCAATCAGCCCCAGCATTTT. Translating it yields CASSPKPGPLNQPQHF.

The chain has TRBV7-6 and TRBJ1-2; perhaps TRBD1 as D (5 bases). The CDR3 totals 15 residues. Trimming cost V 3 bases and J 4 bases, with 15 bases left between them. Germline-derived CDR1 and CDR2 are SGHVS and FNYEAQ. CDR3 nucleotides: TGTGCCAGCAGCTTGTCCGGACAAGATGGCTATGGCTACACCTTC. Encoded protein: CASSLSGQDGYGYTF.

V is TRBV6-5 and J is TRBJ2-7; D is tentatively TRBD1 or TRBD2 (5 bases each). Between the trimmed V and J ends, which lost 6 bases and 3 bases, there was a span of 18 bases. This CDR3 contains 15 residues. Germline CDR1 MNHEY, CDR2 SVGAGI. The CDR3 loop reads CASRPGWAGSYEQYF. The CDR3 nucleotides read TGTGCCAGCAGGCCCGGTTGGGCAGGGAGCTACGAGCAGTACTTC.

This chain uses TRBV5-6 with TRBJ2-1; 8 positions agree with TRBD2. CDR3 length: 15 residues. The junction had 8 bases not matched to a gene; V was cut back by 1 base and J by 8 bases. Germline CDR1 and CDR2: SGHDT and YYEEEE. As DNA, the CDR3 is TGTGCCAGCAGCTTGTCTTTGTCAGCGGGAGATGAGCAGTTCTTC. It yields the protein CASSLSLSAGDEQFF.

A note on this clone: Different DNA sequences within this sample yield the same CDR3. This chain joins TRBV2 and TRBJ2-5; no definite D call. The V gene lost 4 bases and the J gene lost 1 base, with 7 bases spanning the gap. Germline assignment: CDR1 SNHLY and CDR2 FYNNEI. CDR3 length: 13 amino acids. In nucleotides, the CDR3 is TGTGCCAGCAGTGTAAACAGCCAAGAGACCCAGTACTTC. It specifies CASSVNSQETQYF.

This chain uses TRBV4-1 with TRBJ2-5; the D is unclear. Germline lookup yields CDR1 MGHRA and CDR2 YSYEKL. V was clipped by 2 bases and J by 7 bases, with 17 bases between them. The CDR3 is 15 residues long. Written as DNA, the CDR3 is TGCGCCAGCAGCCAACGGCACTTTACGGAAGGGACCCAGTACTTC. Translation gives CASSQRHFTEGTQYF.

This rearrangement joins TRBV27 to TRBJ2-5, with 8 bases fitting TRBD1. The CDR3 covers 17 residues. The trim removed 1 base at V and 1 base at J, leaving 8 bases unmatched. Germline CDR1 and CDR2: MNHEY and SMNVEV (reference sequence). CDR3: CASSLFRTGSPQETQYF. DNA of the CDR3: TGTGCCAGCAGTTTATTCCGGACAGGGAGCCCCCAAGAGACCCAGTACTTC.

The CDR3 is CASSQGQGDTEAFF. DNA for the CDR3: TGCGCCAGCAGCCAGGGACAGGGGGACACTGAAGCTTTCTTT. V usage is TRBV5-1 and J usage is TRBJ1-1; 11 nucleotides match TRBD1. The V and J ends lost 4 bases and 3 bases, in that order; junction bases with no gene match: 2. Germline lookup yields CDR1 SGHRS and CDR2 YFSETQ. The CDR3 runs 14 residues. Drawing the rest from reference TRBV5-1 and TRBJ1-1, the complete variable domain is KAGVTQTPRYLIKTRGQQVTLSCSPISGHRSVSWYQQTPGQGLQFLFEYFSETQRNKGNFPGRFSGRQFSNSRSEMNVSTLELGDSALYLCASSQGQGDTEAFFGQGTRLTVV.

The rearrangement uses TRBV19 and TRBJ1-5; D not resolved. Trimming shortened V by 5 bases and J by 3 bases, and 8 bases separated the two germline ends. The CDR3 has 13 residues. Germline V CDR1 and CDR2: LNHDA, SQIVND (reference sequence). CDR3 sequence (DNA): TGTGCCAGTAGTTACGGGTCCAATCAGCCCCAGCATTTT. This translates into CASSYGSNQPQHF.

V usage is TRBV6-1 and J usage is TRBJ2-7; 7 bases align to TRBD2. V was clipped by 3 bases and J by 9 bases; unmatched bases: 14. From germline, CDR1 is MNHNS and CDR2 SASEGT. This CDR3 region has 15 residues. The CDR3 DNA follows: TGTGCCAGCAGTGACCCCGGGGCAGGGAGGGATTGGCAGTACTTC. Amino acid sequence: CASSDPGAGRDWQYF.

The rearrangement joins TRBV28 to TRBJ2-5; D is unclear. Germline-derived CDR1 and CDR2 are MDHEN and SYDVKM. The length of the CDR3 is 17 residues. V was cut by 5 bases and J by 4 bases, with 23 bases left in between. DNA for the CDR3: TGTGCCAGCAGTCCCTCACACAAAAGGACCCGCGGAGAGACCCAGTACTTC. Amino acids: CASSPSHKRTRGETQYF.

V gene TRBV14 combines with J gene TRBJ2-7; 8 bases fit TRBD2. CDR3 length equals 17 residues. Losses at the gene ends were 3 bases for V and 3 bases for J; bases not matched to a gene: 13. CDR1 is SGHDN and CDR2 is FVKESK in the germline V gene. CDR3 amino acids: CASSQRGLARDIYEQYF. The CDR3 nucleotides are TGTGCCAGCAGCCAGAGAGGACTAGCTCGCGATATCTACGAGCAGTACTTC. Supplemented by reference TRBV14 and TRBJ2-7, the full variable domain reads EAGVTQFPSHSVIEKGQTVTLRCDPISGHDNLYWYRRVMGKEIKFLLHFVKESKQDESGMPNNRFLAERTGGTYSTLKVQPAELEDSGVYFCASSQRGLARDIYEQYFGPGTRLTVT.